The 15 T cell receptor beta chains presented below share a single source sample, sequenced in a study of blood T cell repertoires in COVID-19. Clones were read by immunoSEQ multiplex PCR, and TCRdb kept only the in-frame ones, dropping some. The sample holds about 44,000 clones; about 90% are singletons and the top ten take over 20%. Sequenced material: peripheral blood. The origin of the receptors is a woman older than 75 in a cohort sampled during active or convalescent COVID-19.

This clone appeared a few times. V usage is TRBV6-2 or TRBV6-3 and J usage is TRBJ1-2, with D possibly being TRBD1 (5 bases). This CDR3 has 14 residues. The V end lost 4 bases, the J end lost 8 bases, and 17 bases lay between the germline ends. In germline, CDR1 is MNHEY, CDR2 SVGEGT. CDR3 residues: CASSSNFQGYGYTF. The CDR3 nucleotides are TGTGCCAGCAGTTCTAACTTCCAGGGTTACGGCTACACCTTC.

This chain uses TRBV7-9 with TRBJ1-2, with 7 bases that match TRBD1. The germline CDR1 and CDR2 sequences are SEHNR and FQNEAQ (reference sequence). Germline trimming cut 1 base from V and 8 bases from J; bases unmatched to any gene: 1. This CDR3 has 12 amino acids. CDR3 protein: CASSLGQGGYTF. The CDR3 DNA follows: TGTGCCAGCAGCTTAGGACAGGGAGGCTACACCTTC.

This clone has only one observation. This chain joins TRBV2 and TRBJ1-4; possible D gene TRBD1, 6 bases. The ends were cut back, 6 bases at V and 3 bases at J, with 14 bases in the middle. There are 15 residues in the CDR3. Germline CDR1 and CDR2: SNHLY and FYNNEI. CDR3 loop: CASSSGGTPNEKLFF. In DNA, the CDR3 is TGTGCCAGCAGCTCCGGTGGGACACCTAATGAAAAACTGTTTTTT.

This clone was counted only a few times. The chain combines TRBV30 with TRBJ1-5, with D perhaps matching TRBD1 (5 bases). Germline V lookup: CDR1 GTSNPN, CDR2 SVGIG (reference sequence). CDR3 length equals 18 residues. V lost 3 bases and J lost 0, with 21 bases in between. CDR3 sequence: CAWSGAGVGPLSNQPQHF. The CDR3 bases are TGTGCCTGGAGCGGGGCGGGGGTAGGACCTCTTAGCAATCAGCCCCAGCATTTT. Combining the CDR3 with reference TRBV30 and TRBJ1-5 gives the whole variable domain SQTIHQWPATLVQPVGSPLSLECTVEGTSNPNLYWYRQAAGRGLQLLFYSVGIGQISSEVPQNLSASRPQDRQFILSSKKLLLSDSGFYLCAWSGAGVGPLSNQPQHFGDGTRLSIL.

The chain recombines TRBV29-1 with TRBJ1-2; 9 nucleotides align to TRBD1. Trimming at V came to 6 bases and at J to 1 base, leaving 6 bases not matched to a gene. The CDR3 loop spans 14 amino acids. Germline V gene lookup returns CDR1 SQVTM and CDR2 ANQGSEA. In nucleotides, the CDR3 is TGCAGCGTAGAAACGGGACAGGGTAACTATGGCTACACCTTC. Protein: CSVETGQGNYGYTF.

The chain joins TRBV11-3 to TRBJ2-1; 8 nucleotides match TRBD2. The length of the CDR3 is 14 residues. After removal of 5 bases from V and 14 bases from J, the junction contained 14 bases not matched to a gene. Germline V CDR1 and CDR2: SGHNT, YENEEA. The CDR3 DNA is TGTGCCAGCAGCGGTAGCGGGACCCCATACCCTAAGTTCTTC. This encodes CASSGSGTPYPKFF.

V and J are TRBV19 and TRBJ1-1; 8 nucleotides match TRBD1. Trimming at V came to 4 bases and at J to 5 bases, leaving 6 bases not matched to a gene. The CDR3 sequence is 14 residues long. CDR1 and CDR2 (germline): LNHDA, SQIVND (reference sequence). The CDR3 region is CASSSQGAGTEAFF. The CDR3 bases are TGTGCCAGTAGTAGTCAGGGGGCTGGAACTGAAGCTTTCTTT.

This clone was seen just once. The V and J genes are TRBV7-2 and TRBJ2-4, with 7 bases aligning to TRBD2. Germline CDR1 is SGHTA and CDR2 is FQGNSA. After removal of 2 bases from V and 2 bases from J, the junction contained 12 bases not matched to a gene. The CDR3 sequence is 18 residues long. CDR3 bases: TGTGCCAGCAGCTTACATCTGCGCGGGAGTGGTACCAAAAACATTCAGTACTTC. Its translation: CASSLHLRGSGTKNIQYF. Complete variable domain (other parts from reference TRBV7-2 and TRBJ2-4): GAGVSQSPSNKVTEKGKDVELRCDPISGHTALYWYRQSLGQGLEFLIYFQGNSAPDKSGLPSDRFSAERTGGSVSTLTIQRTQQEDSAVYLCASSLHLRGSGTKNIQYFGAGTRLSVL.

This chain uses TRBV28 with TRBJ1-1; no definite D call. CDR3 size: 12 residues. V was clipped by 3 bases and J by 1 base, with 3 bases between them. The germline V gene encodes CDR1 MDHEN and CDR2 SYDVKM. This CDR3 reads CASSLRNTEAFF. The CDR3 DNA follows: TGTGCCAGCAGTTTGAGGAACACTGAAGCTTTCTTT.

J is TRBJ1-2 and V is TRBV7-9, with a weak D call TRBD1 (5 bases). The CDR3 is 14 residues long. Germline CDR1 reads SEHNR; CDR2 reads FQNEAQ (reference sequence). V lost 5 bases to trimming and J lost 4 bases, with 14 bases between them. CDR3 residues: CASSQRDLGYGYTF. CDR3 sequence (DNA): TGTGCCAGCAGCCAGCGGGACCTGGGCTATGGCTACACCTTC.

V gene TRBV3-1 (or the pseudogene TRBV3-2) combines with J gene TRBJ1-1, with D uncertain. V was pared by 0 bases and J by 3 bases, with 14 bases between. Looked up from germline, CDR1 is LGHDT and CDR2 is YNNKEL (reference sequence). The CDR3 totals 16 residues. CDR3 sequence: CASSQDSGGHYTEAFF. CDR3 nucleotide sequence: TGTGCCAGCAGCCAAGATTCAGGAGGGCATTACACTGAAGCTTTCTTT.

This chain connects TRBV7-3 to TRBJ2-2, with TRBD1 matching over 8 bases. The CDR3 spans 14 residues. J lost 6 bases, V lost 5 bases, and 5 bases had no gene match. CDR1 SGHTA and CDR2 FQGTGA come from the germline V gene. CDR3 bases: TGTGCCAGCAGCGCACAGGGGGTCGCCGGGGAGCTGTTTTTT. Translation gives CASSAQGVAGELFF.

CDR3 nucleotide sequence: TGTGCCAGCAGCCTCTTCGACAGGTCTCAGCCCCAGCATTTT. Protein sequence: CASSLFDRSQPQHF. This sequence joins TRBV5-8 and TRBJ1-5, with D perhaps TRBD1 (6 bases). There are 14 residues in the CDR3. Looked up from germline, CDR1 is SGHTS and CDR2 is YDEGEE. Trimming took 4 bases from V and 6 from J, leaving 14 bases between them.

The CDR3 region has the DNA TGTGCCACCAGCAGCACAGGGGCCTACGGAGGGCAGCCTGAAGCTTTCTTT. This sequence encodes CATSSTGAYGGQPEAFF. V usage is TRBV15 and J usage is TRBJ1-1, with 7 bases identical to TRBD1. Germline V lookup: CDR1 LNHNV, CDR2 YYDKDF (reference sequence). This CDR3 region has 17 residues. J lost 6 bases, V lost 3 bases, and 16 bases had no gene match. Full variable domain (rest looked up from reference TRBV15 and TRBJ1-1): DAMVIQNPRYQVTQFGKPVTLSCSQTLNHNVMYWYQQKSSQAPKLLFHYYDKDFNNEADTPDNFQSRRPNTSFCFLDIRSPGLGDTAMYLCATSSTGAYGGQPEAFFGQGTRLTVV.

V is TRBV5-1 and J is TRBJ2-1; 11 bases line up with TRBD1. Germline CDR1 reads SGHRS; CDR2 reads YFSETQ. V was clipped by 4 bases and J by 4 bases; unmatched bases: 7. The CDR3 covers 16 residues. The CDR3 region is CASSIIGTGGYNEQFF. The CDR3, as DNA: TGCGCCAGCAGCATCATCGGGACAGGGGGGTACAATGAGCAGTTCTTC.